The 19 T cell receptor beta chains presented below share a single source sample, sequenced in a study of cytomegalovirus exposure and HLA in healthy donors (dated by TCRdb to about 2017). Libraries were constructed by the immunoSEQ multiplex PCR assay. A mixture of 60 forward primers for TCR Vbeta segments and 13 reverse primers for TCR Jbeta segments was used in the multiplex PCR. TCRdb carries this immuneACCESS record with in-frame sequences only. Its versions omit some clonotypes, under half of them owing to an unresolved V gene in the studies checked, with the rest unexplained. This sample holds fewer than 150,000 clones; approximately 71% were observed only once. The top ten clones comprise approximately 2% of the sample. The material sequenced was PBMCs. These receptors originate from a man younger than 40 in good health and CMV-seronegative.

The V call is TRBV10-1, the J call TRBJ2-7; D is perhaps TRBD2 (5 bases). This CDR3 is 16 amino acids long. CDR1 WNHNN and CDR2 SYGVQD come from the germline V gene (reference sequence). Trimming took off 6 bases at V and 5 bases at J, with 23 bases between the two ends. The CDR3, as DNA: TGCGCCAGCAGCCCTAGTCTTACGGGGAGTGGGGACGAGCAGTACTTC. Translation gives CASSPSLTGSGDEQYF.

The rearrangement joins TRBV11-2 to TRBJ2-7; 11 positions match TRBD1. Germline CDR1 reads SGHAT; CDR2 reads FQNNGV. This CDR3 is built from 18 residues. The V gene end was trimmed by 2 bases and the J gene end by 3 bases; junction bases not matched to a gene: 12. The CDR3 reads CASSLIQGQGVLSYEQYF. The CDR3 nucleotides are TGTGCCAGCAGCTTAATTCAGGGACAGGGGGTACTAAGCTACGAGCAGTACTTC.

The J gene is TRBJ1-1, the V gene TRBV5-1; 8 bases match TRBD1. The CDR3 has 17 residues. Germline V CDR1 and CDR2: SGHRS, YFSETQ. V lost 0 bases to trimming and J lost 4 bases; unmatched junction nucleotides: 11. The CDR3 loop reads CASSLAADRGWATEAFF. The CDR3 DNA is TGCGCCAGCAGCTTGGCCGCTGACAGGGGATGGGCCACTGAAGCTTTCTTT. The entire variable domain, with the rest obtained from reference TRBV5-1 and TRBJ1-1, is as follows: KAGVTQTPRYLIKTRGQQVTLSCSPISGHRSVSWYQQTPGQGLQFLFEYFSETQRNKGNFPGRFSGRQFSNSRSEMNVSTLELGDSALYLCASSLAADRGWATEAFFGQGTRLTVV.

The chain carries TRBV4-2 and TRBJ2-1; 7 bases agree with TRBD2. Unmatched junction bases numbered 9, after V lost 0 bases and J lost 4 bases. The CDR3 spans 17 residues. Per the germline V gene, CDR1 is LGHNA and CDR2 is YNFKEQ. Here the CDR3 reads CASSQDLGGGLYNEQFF. CDR3 DNA: TGTGCCAGCAGCCAAGATTTAGGCGGGGGTCTTTACAATGAGCAGTTCTTC.

The chain uses TRBV28 and TRBJ1-5, with D unresolved. V dropped 8 bases and J dropped 2 bases, with 16 bases sitting between them. This CDR3 is built from 15 residues. Germline V CDR1 and CDR2: MDHEN, SYDVKM. The CDR3 sequence is CASRNSFAGNQPQHF. CDR3 nucleotide sequence: TGTGCCAGCCGAAACTCGTTTGCGGGCAATCAGCCCCAGCATTTT.

The V call is TRBV9, the J call TRBJ2-7, with D possibly TRBD1 on 6 matching bases. The V gene's germline CDR1 is SGDLS and CDR2 YYNGEE. Trimming took off 4 bases at V and 2 bases at J, with 13 bases between the two ends. The CDR3 is made up of 14 amino acids. In DNA, the CDR3 is TGTGCCAGCAGCCCCAGAGGGGGACCCTACGAGCAGTACTTC. Protein sequence: CASSPRGGPYEQYF. The variable domain in full, completed from reference TRBV9 and TRBJ2-7, reads DSGVTQTPKHLITATGQRVTLRCSPRSGDLSVYWYQQSLDQGLQFLIQYYNGEERAKGNILERFSAQQFPDLHSELNLSSLELGDSALYFCASSPRGGPYEQYFGPGTRLTVT.

This chain links TRBV6-6 with TRBJ2-5; D is unclear. CDR1 is MNHNY and CDR2 is SVGAGI in the germline V gene (reference sequence). There are 11 residues in the CDR3. Trimming shortened V by 5 bases and J by 11 bases, and 12 bases separated the two germline ends. CDR3 in amino acids: CASSERAEQYF. DNA for the CDR3: TGTGCCAGCAGTGAAAGAGCTGAGCAGTACTTC.

V gene TRBV9 combines with J gene TRBJ2-7; D might be TRBD2 (6 bases). Germline values: CDR1 SGDLS, CDR2 YYNGEE. CDR3 length: 15 amino acids. The V gene lost 2 bases and the J gene lost 3 bases, with 15 bases spanning the gap. The CDR3 region has the DNA TGTGCCAGCAGCGTTAGTGGTGGTAGCGGCTACGAGCAGTACTTC. Amino acids: CASSVSGGSGYEQYF.

This rearrangement joins TRBV27 to TRBJ1-1; 8 nucleotides match TRBD1. Germline trimming cut 2 bases from V and 3 bases from J; bases unmatched to any gene: 11. Germline CDR1 is MNHEY and CDR2 is SMNVEV (reference sequence). This CDR3 has 17 residues. The chain's CDR3 is CASSLEGTGGRDTEAFF. In DNA, the CDR3 is TGTGCCAGCAGTTTAGAGGGCACAGGGGGAAGGGACACTGAAGCTTTCTTT.

The rearrangement joins TRBV7-9 to TRBJ2-1, with D perhaps matching TRBD1 (6 bases). The CDR3 runs 9 residues. Per germline, CDR1 SEHNR and CDR2 FQNEAQ (reference sequence). Trimming took off 8 bases at V and 16 bases at J, with 12 bases between the two ends. CDR3 residues: CASERGGFF. Here the CDR3 DNA reads TGTGCCAGCGAGAGAGGGGGTTTCTTC.

This clone came up a few times. CDR3 DNA: TGCGCCAGCAGTGACCCGGGGATTGGAGGTTCTAATGAAAAACTGTTTTTT. Translating gives CASSDPGIGGSNEKLFF. This chain joins TRBV10-1 and TRBJ1-4, with D unresolved. Deletions cut 3 bases from V and 3 bases from J, with 17 bases between. Germline V gene sequence: CDR1 WNHNN, CDR2 SYGVQD (reference sequence). The CDR3 loop spans 17 amino acids.

The rearrangement uses TRBV29-1 and TRBJ2-1; TRBD2 aligns across 14 bases. This CDR3 has 14 residues. Germline CDR1 reads SQVTM; CDR2 reads ANQGSEA. V dropped 3 bases and J dropped 8; count of bases not matched to a gene: 3. This CDR3 reads CSVDGTSGGHEQFF. The CDR3 bases are TGCAGCGTTGACGGGACTAGCGGGGGACATGAGCAGTTCTTC.

Here the CDR3 DNA reads TGTGCCAGCAGAACTGGACTGGGACTGAACACCGGGGAGCTGTTTTTT. This codes for CASRTGLGLNTGELFF. This sequence joins TRBV2 and TRBJ2-2; D is possibly TRBD2 (6 bases). Germline lookup yields CDR1 SNHLY and CDR2 FYNNEI. Trimming shortened V by 6 bases and J by 1 base, and 15 bases separated the two germline ends. The CDR3 length is 16 residues. The full variable domain, with the rest looked up from reference TRBV2 and TRBJ2-2, is EPEVTQTPSHQVTQMGQEVILRCVPISNHLYFYWYRQILGQKVEFLVSFYNNEISEKSEIFDDQFSVERPDGSNFTLKIRSTKLEDSAMYFCASRTGLGLNTGELFFGEGSRLTVL.

This clone came up a few times. V gene TRBV5-5 combines with J gene TRBJ2-7; the D gene is possibly TRBD1 (6 bases). The CDR3 is made up of 14 amino acids. Germline V lookup: CDR1 SGHKS, CDR2 YYEKEE (reference sequence). Trimming removed 2 bases from V and 0 bases from J, with 9 bases in between. CDR3 amino acids: CASSLTGNSYEQYF. In DNA, the CDR3 is TGTGCCAGCAGCTTAACAGGGAACTCCTACGAGCAGTACTTC.

Turning to this clone: Its ends do not fully match the called genes, so a read error is possible. The chain links TRBV7-7 to TRBJ2-1, with 11 bases that match TRBD2. Germline loops: CDR1 SSHAT, CDR2 FNYEAQ (reference sequence). This CDR3 contains 15 residues. CDR3 sequence reads: CASSLAGGPYNEQFF. CDR3 coding DNA: TGTGCTAGCAGCTTAGCGGGAGGGCCCTACAATGAGCAGTTCTTC.

This clone was seen more than once but under ten times. The chain carries TRBV30 and TRBJ2-3, with 8 nucleotides matching TRBD1. The length of the CDR3 is 16 residues. Germline CDR1 reads GTSNPN; CDR2 reads SVGIG (reference sequence). Trimming cost V 4 bases and J 2 bases; bases outside gene matches: 11. This CDR3 is CAWTLQGAFFTDTQYF. In DNA, the CDR3 is TGTGCCTGGACTCTCCAGGGGGCGTTTTTCACAGATACGCAGTATTTT.

A few counts support this clone. The rearrangement joins TRBV25-1 to TRBJ2-6; possible D gene TRBD2, 7 bases. The CDR3 is 16 amino acids. Germline V lookup: CDR1 MGHDK, CDR2 SYGVNS. V was clipped by 1 base and J by 4 bases, with 11 bases between them. For the CDR3, the DNA is TGTGCCAGCAGTGAATCCGGGGGGCCGGGGGCCAACGTCCTGACTTTC. Translated, it gives CASSESGGPGANVLTF.

This chain connects TRBV5-4 to TRBJ2-1; a possible D gene is TRBD1 (5 bases). This CDR3 region has 15 residues. Germline CDR1 SGHNT, CDR2 YYREEE (reference sequence). Trimming took 0 bases from V and 4 from J, leaving 11 bases between them. This CDR3 reads CASSLVAGIYNEQFF. Written as DNA, the CDR3 is TGTGCCAGCAGCTTGGTAGCAGGGATATACAATGAGCAGTTCTTC.

V is TRBV28 and J is TRBJ1-2; 7 nucleotides align to TRBD1. Germline V CDR1 and CDR2: MDHEN, SYDVKM. V shed 7 bases and J 0 bases; nucleotides not matched to a gene: 5. The CDR3 length is 14 residues. The CDR3 DNA follows: TGTGCCAGCAAAGAACAGGGGCCTAACTATGGCTACACCTTC. It codes for CASKEQGPNYGYTF.